The 15 T cell receptor beta chains below all came from one sample that was sequenced in a study of blood T cells in healthy people across ages. A sample-barcoded 5' primer and a J-beta primer mix were used in a second PCR of roughly 7 to 11 cycles. TCRdb fed the 5' RACE reads into MiXCR, producing one record per CDR3 protein. The table lists around 580,000 distinct CDR3 sequences, roughly 43% of them singletons. The sample consisted of blood. The receptor source for this set is a man of 80 years or more in good health.

This chain connects TRBV5-1 to TRBJ1-2; 7 positions match TRBD1. The V segment lost 4 bases and the J segment 4 bases; nucleotides outside the gene matches: 7. The CDR3 spans 14 residues. The V gene's germline CDR1 is SGHRS and CDR2 YFSETQ. The CDR3 DNA follows: TGCGCCAGCAGCGTAACAGGGGCTAGCTATGGCTACACCTTC. It is translated as CASSVTGASYGYTF.

The rearrangement uses TRBV20-1 and TRBJ2-7; TRBD1 agrees at 10 bases. V lost 4 bases and J lost 2; bases outside the gene matches: 11. The germline V gene has CDR1 DFQATT and CDR2 SNEGSKA (reference sequence). The CDR3 has 16 residues. This CDR3 reads CSATYRDRGSAYEQYF. CDR3 nucleotides: TGCAGTGCTACCTACCGGGACAGGGGTTCGGCCTACGAGCAGTACTTC.

The rearrangement joins TRBV7-2 to TRBJ2-7, with TRBD2 matching 12 bases. Germline-derived CDR1 and CDR2 are SGHTA and FQGNSA. The CDR3 contains 16 residues. With V trimmed by 5 bases and J by 2 bases, 7 bases remained unmatched. CDR3 sequence reads: CASSLSASGRAYEQYF. In DNA, the CDR3 is TGTGCCAGCAGCCTTTCGGCTAGCGGGAGGGCCTACGAGCAGTACTTC.

This clonotype was found a few times. J is TRBJ1-6 and V is TRBV4-1; D remains unclear. Germline V gene data show CDR1 as MGHRA and CDR2 as YSYEKL. Trimming took off 0 bases at V and 7 bases at J, with 10 bases between the two ends. The CDR3 is 15 residues long. DNA for the CDR3: TGCGCCAGCAGCCAAGATATCGGGTACAATTCACCCCTCCACTTT. Translated: CASSQDIGYNSPLHF.

This clonotype was counted once. The gene calls are TRBV20-1 and TRBJ2-5, with D maybe TRBD2 (6 bases). CDR1 and CDR2 (germline): DFQATT, SNEGSKA (reference sequence). V lost 8 bases and J 5 bases, leaving 21 bases between the germline ends. This CDR3 has 14 residues. The CDR3 loop reads CSWSLFDAGETQYF. The CDR3 DNA is TGCAGTTGGTCCCTATTCGACGCGGGGGAGACCCAGTACTTC.

This clonotype came up once. The chain couples TRBV7-9 to TRBJ2-7, with D perhaps matching TRBD1 (6 bases). V lost 0 bases to trimming and J lost 8 bases, with 17 bases between them. CDR1 is SEHNR, CDR2 FQNEAQ, per germline (reference sequence). The CDR3 runs 15 residues. The CDR3 region is CASSLAQGSLRQQYF. The CDR3 coding sequence is TGTGCCAGCAGCTTAGCGCAGGGGAGCCTAAGACAGCAGTACTTC.

V and J are TRBV29-1 and TRBJ1-5; TRBD1 matches at 8 bases. CDR1 SQVTM and CDR2 ANQGSEA come from the germline V gene. After removal of 5 bases from V and 5 bases from J, the junction contained 5 bases not matched to a gene. The CDR3 is 13 amino acids. CDR3 coding DNA: TGCAGCGTTACCAGGGGGCGCGATCAGCCCCAGCATTTT. This translates into CSVTRGRDQPQHF.

The table lists this clonotype with a few counts. V is TRBV5-1 and J is TRBJ2-7; the match to TRBD1 covers 7 bases. The CDR3 consists of 14 residues. The V segment lost 5 bases and the J segment 4 bases; nucleotides outside the gene matches: 9. Germline V CDR1 and CDR2: SGHRS, YFSETQ. The CDR3 nucleotides are TGCGCCAGCAGTCATCGACAGGGACCGTACGAGCAGTACTTC. It specifies CASSHRQGPYEQYF.

This clonotype was counted a few times. The V and J genes are TRBV7-3 and TRBJ2-1; D possibly corresponds to TRBD2 (6 bases). V was pared by 2 bases and J by 5 bases, with 10 bases between. The germline V gene encodes CDR1 SGHTA and CDR2 FQGTGA. The CDR3 spans 14 residues. The CDR3 spells CASSLWTGDNEQFF. CDR3 nucleotide sequence: TGTGCCAGCAGCTTATGGACGGGAGACAATGAGCAGTTCTTC.

The chain combines TRBV29-1 with TRBJ2-3, with unresolved D. This CDR3 comprises 13 residues. V lost 1 base, J lost 6 bases, and 11 bases lay in between. CDR1 SQVTM and CDR2 ANQGSEA come from the germline V gene. CDR3 region: CSVEALERDTQYF. The CDR3 nucleotides are TGCAGCGTTGAAGCCCTTGAAAGGGATACGCAGTATTTT.

With respect to this clonotype: A much more abundant neighbour one base away suggests this may be a read error. J is TRBJ2-7 and V is TRBV6-5; tentative D call: TRBD2 (7 bases). CDR3 size: 14 residues. Germline V gene lookup returns CDR1 MNHEY and CDR2 SVGAGI. CDR3 nucleotide sequence: TGTGCCGGCAGTTACTCGGGGGGCATCAACGAGCAGTACTTC. Residues: CAGSYSGGINEQYF.

The sample holds many counts of this clonotype. The V gene is TRBV6-6, the J gene TRBJ2-3; D might be TRBD1 (6 bases). This CDR3 is 11 amino acids long. Germline CDR1 MNHNY, CDR2 SVGAGI (reference sequence). Trimming stripped 10 bases from V and 4 bases from J, with 9 bases between. The CDR3 reads CATTGADTQYF. CDR3 in DNA: TGTGCCACGACAGGCGCAGATACGCAGTATTTT.

The chain carries TRBV24-1 and TRBJ2-5, with D uncertain. Per the germline V gene, CDR1 is KGHDR and CDR2 is SFDVKD. There are 12 residues in the CDR3. V lost 4 bases, J lost 2 bases, and 4 bases lay in between. The CDR3 DNA follows: TGTGCCACCAGTGACCTACAAGAGACCCAGTACTTC. This sequence encodes CATSDLQETQYF.

This clonotype occurred a few times. The CDR3 loop reads CASSQAEGNYNEQFF. The CDR3 bases are TGCGCCAGCAGCCAAGCTGAAGGGAACTACAATGAGCAGTTCTTC. This sequence joins TRBV4-3 and TRBJ2-1; D unclear. Trimming took off 1 base at V and 3 bases at J, with 10 bases between the two ends. This CDR3 is built from 15 residues. Germline CDR1 is LGHNA and CDR2 is YSLEER.

The chain links TRBV29-1 to TRBJ2-5; possible D gene TRBD1, 5 bases. Trimming cost V 4 bases and J 5 bases, with 14 bases left between them. Germline V gives CDR1 SQVTM, CDR2 ANQGSEA. This CDR3 has 13 residues. CDR3 amino acids: CSVVGQGKETQYF. CDR3 DNA sequence: TGCAGCGTTGTTGGGCAGGGAAAGGAGACCCAGTACTTC.